This T cell receptor beta chain is from a study of cytotoxic CD8 clonotypes in ibrutinib-treated CLL. General study findings and limits: Rising at ibrutinib response, clonality subsequently fell back toward baseline at progression.

Sequencing was designed to attain a depth spanning 1 in 200,000 to 1 in 1 million T cells. Sequenced by immunoSEQ multiplex PCR; TCRdb stores in-frame clones only, minus some. The table includes about 58,000 clones, more than 70% detected once. V lost 1 base, J lost 1 base, and 8 bases lay in between. Germline CDR1 SGHTA, CDR2 FQGNSA. The CDR3 has 15 residues. Comment on this clone: What it binds is unknown.

The TCR was taken from a human donor with chronic lymphocytic leukemia. The chain couples TRBV7-2 to TRBJ1-3; D possibly corresponds to TRBD1 (5 bases). The sample consisted of PBMCs, taken after 12 months of ibrutinib treatment. The CDR3 sequence is CASSLGWGSGNTIYF. CDR3 DNA: TGTGCCAGCAGCTTAGGGTGGGGGTCTGGAAACACCATATATTTT.